Listed below are T cell receptor beta chains from one sample, sequenced in a study of neoadjuvant nivolumab and ipilimumab in lung cancer. TCRdb keeps only in-frame clones here, not all; method: immunoSEQ multiplex PCR. The sample records fewer than 20,000 clones, more than 70% being singletons. The material sequenced was tumor tissue, taken after neoadjuvant nivolumab, alone or with ipilimumab, at or shortly before surgery. The receptors were sampled from an adult with non-small cell lung cancer. Both conserved end residues are part of each CDR3. Each record gives: D gene, J gene, clone size, V gene, CDR3 DNA, CDR3 protein. A D gene is named only where the DNA matches it firmly. Not all rows give a size; the values are once, few, many and, for expanded clones, a class.

- | TRBJ2-7 | - | TRBV6-1 | TGTGCCAGCAGTAGCTCGGGACAATTCTACGAGCAGTACTTC | CASSSSGQFYEQYF
TRBD1 | TRBJ1-2 | - | TRBV12-5 | TGTGCTAGTGGGCAACTAGGGACAGACGATGGCTACACCTTC | CASGQLGTDDGYTF
- | TRBJ1-1 | few | TRBV14 | TGTGCCAGCAGCTTAGACCCCCACACTGAAGCTTTCTTT | CASSLDPHTEAFF
- | TRBJ2-1 | once | TRBV7-6 | TGTGCCAGCAGCGGCCGGAATTACAATGAGCAGTTCTTC | CASSGRNYNEQFF
TRBD2 | TRBJ2-1 | - | TRBV11-2 | TGTGCCAGCAGCTTAGGGCTAGCGGCCTACAATGAGCAGTTCTTC | CASSLGLAAYNEQFF
- | TRBJ2-7 | - | TRBV5-4 | TGTGCCAGCAGCCTACAGGGAATCTACGAGCAGTACTTC | CASSLQGIYEQYF
- | TRBJ1-5 | - | TRBV28 | TGTGCCAGCACCGAGTCAGGGGCAAATCAGCCCCAGCATTTT | CASTESGANQPQHF
- | TRBJ1-5 | - | TRBV2 | TGTGCCAGCAATCCAGGCCTTAGCAATCAGCCCCAGCATTTT | CASNPGLSNQPQHF
- | TRBJ1-5 | - | TRBV6-5 | TGTGCCAGCAGCGACGGGTATAGCAATCAGCCCCAGCATTTT | CASSDGYSNQPQHF
- | TRBJ1-1 | - | TRBV5-5 | TGTGCCAGCAGCCCTTCTTATCGGACCGAGAACACTGAAGCTTTCTTT | CASSPSYRTENTEAFF
TRBD1 | TRBJ1-2 | - | TRBV6-1 | TGTGCCAGCATCTCAGGGGGCCATGGCTACACCTTC | CASISGGHGYTF
- | TRBJ1-2 | - | TRBV5-5 | TGTGCCAGCAGCCCCTACGCACGGGATACCCTGGGCGGCTACACCTTC | CASSPYARDTLGGYTF
TRBD1 | TRBJ2-2 | - | TRBV10-3 | TGTGCCATTGCGACAGGGACGAACACCGGGGAGCTGTTTTTT | CAIATGTNTGELFF
- | TRBJ1-1 | - | TRBV5-1 | TGCGCCAGCAGCTTGGAGGACGGACGGCCGAACACTGAAGCTTTCTTT | CASSLEDGRPNTEAFF
- | TRBJ1-2 | - | TRBV7-3 | TGTGCCAGCAGCCTTGGCAGGGGCGGCTACACCTTC | CASSLGRGGYTF
- | TRBJ2-7 | - | TRBV6-5 | TGTGCCAGCAGTCGGACAGCCCCCCAGGAGCAGTACTTC | CASSRTAPQEQYF
TRBD1 | TRBJ2-3 | few | TRBV7-9 | TGTGCCAGCAACTTTGGACAGGGGGCAACAGATACGCAGTATTTT | CASNFGQGATDTQYF
- | TRBJ2-5 | - | TRBV5-4 | TGTGCCAGCAGCTTGGATCGGTACCAAGAGACCCAGTACTTC | CASSLDRYQETQYF